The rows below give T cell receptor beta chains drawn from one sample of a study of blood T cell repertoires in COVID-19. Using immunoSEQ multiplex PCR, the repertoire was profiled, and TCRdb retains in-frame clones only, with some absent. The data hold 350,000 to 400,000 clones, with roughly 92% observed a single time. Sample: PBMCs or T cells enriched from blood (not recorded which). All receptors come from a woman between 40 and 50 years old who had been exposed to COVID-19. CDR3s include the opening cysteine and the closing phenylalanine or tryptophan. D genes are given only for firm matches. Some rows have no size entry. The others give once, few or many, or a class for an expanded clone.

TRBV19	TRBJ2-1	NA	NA	CASRTDRSSYNEQFF	TGTGCCAGTAGGACTGACAGGAGCTCCTACAATGAGCAGTTCTTC
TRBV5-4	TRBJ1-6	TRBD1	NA	CASSRGQGRSYNSPLHF	TGTGCCAGCAGCCGAGGACAGGGAAGGTCCTATAATTCACCCCTCCACTTT
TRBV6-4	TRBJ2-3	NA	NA	CASSDRSRLGAVSDTQYF	TGTGCCAGCAGTGACAGGAGCCGTTTGGGGGCAGTTTCAGATACGCAGTATTTT
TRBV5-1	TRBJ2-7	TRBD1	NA	CASSPGQFLTSYEQYF	TGCGCCAGCAGCCCGGGACAGTTCCTTACCTCCTACGAGCAGTACTTC
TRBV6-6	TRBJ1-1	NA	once	CASSFRPGNTEAFF	TGTGCCAGCAGTTTCCGACCGGGAAACACTGAAGCTTTCTTT
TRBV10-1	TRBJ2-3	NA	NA	CASSESLGQPRDTQYF	TGCGCCAGCAGTGAGTCGCTAGGACAGCCCCGAGATACGCAGTATTTT
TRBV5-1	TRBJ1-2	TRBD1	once	CASSPLGNGQGAYGYTF	TGCGCCAGCAGCCCGCTTGGAAATGGACAGGGGGCTTATGGCTACACCTTC
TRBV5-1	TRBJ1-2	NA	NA	CASSKNAGGANGYTF	TGCGCCAGCAGCAAAAATGCGGGGGGCGCGAATGGCTACACCTTC
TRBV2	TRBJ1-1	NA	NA	CAINSLMNTEAFF	TGTGCCATCAACAGCCTTATGAACACTGAAGCTTTCTTT
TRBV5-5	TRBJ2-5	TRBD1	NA	CASSLVPIPGQGVRETQYF	TGTGCCAGCAGCTTGGTCCCGATTCCGGGACAGGGGGTCCGGGAGACCCAGTACTTC
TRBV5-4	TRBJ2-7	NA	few	CASSLSPVAGRFYEQYF	TGTGCCAGCAGCCTATCCCCCGTGGCAGGGAGGTTCTACGAGCAGTACTTC
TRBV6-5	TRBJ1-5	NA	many	CASTPDGGSNQPQHF	TGTGCCAGCACTCCGGACGGGGGTAGCAATCAGCCCCAGCATTTT
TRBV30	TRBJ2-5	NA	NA	CAWTLPLGTQYF	TGTGCCTGGACCCTCCCCCTCGGGACCCAGTACTTC
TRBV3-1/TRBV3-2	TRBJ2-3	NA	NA	CASSQGQGKTDTQYF	TGTGCCAGCAGCCAAGGGCAGGGGAAGACAGATACGCAGTATTTT
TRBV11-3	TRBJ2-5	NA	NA	CASSLEGGGRAQYF	TGTGCCAGCAGCTTAGAAGGAGGTGGGCGGGCCCAGTACTTC
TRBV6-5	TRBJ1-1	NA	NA	CASRTTNTEAFF	TGTGCCAGCAGAACTACGAACACTGAAGCTTTCTTT
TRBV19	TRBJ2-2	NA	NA	CASSIGPGLNTGELFF	TGTGCCAGTAGTATAGGACCAGGATTGAACACCGGGGAGCTGTTTTTT
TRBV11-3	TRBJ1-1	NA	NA	CASSSGSWNTEAFF	TGTGCCAGCAGCTCGGGGTCTTGGAACACTGAAGCTTTCTTT
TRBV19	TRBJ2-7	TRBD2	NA	CASSMGYGTSGSEQYF	TGTGCCAGTAGTATGGGGTACGGGACTAGCGGGAGTGAGCAGTACTTC
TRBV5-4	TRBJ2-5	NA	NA	CATRGAGLRETQYF	TGTGCCACCCGGGGGGCAGGGCTCCGTGAGACCCAGTACTTC
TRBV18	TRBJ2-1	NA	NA	CASSRLGQDEQFF	TGTGCCAGCTCACGACTAGGCCAGGATGAGCAGTTCTTC
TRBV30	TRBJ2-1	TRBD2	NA	CAWDLAGRGNEQFF	TGTGCCTGGGACCTAGCGGGGAGGGGTAATGAGCAGTTCTTC
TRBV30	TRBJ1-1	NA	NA	CAWSPNRIAEAFF	TGTGCCTGGAGTCCTAACCGTATTGCTGAAGCTTTCTTT
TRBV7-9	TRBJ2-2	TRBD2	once	CASSLKGTSDTGELFF	TGTGCCAGCAGCTTAAAAGGGACTAGCGACACCGGGGAGCTGTTTTTT
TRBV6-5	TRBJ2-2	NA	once	CASSYRANTGELFF	TGTGCCAGCAGCTACAGAGCGAACACCGGGGAGCTGTTTTTT
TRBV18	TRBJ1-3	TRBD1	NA	CASSPTGESTGNTIYF	TGTGCCAGCTCACCTACAGGGGAATCAACTGGAAACACCATATATTTT
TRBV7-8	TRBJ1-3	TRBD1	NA	CASSPRARTGQSSGNTIYF	TGTGCCAGCAGCCCAAGGGCCCGGACAGGCCAAAGCTCTGGAAACACCATATATTTT
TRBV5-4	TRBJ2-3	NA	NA	CASNPGGQGGLTQYF	TGTGCCAGCAACCCTGGTGGCCAGGGGGGCCTTACGCAGTATTTT
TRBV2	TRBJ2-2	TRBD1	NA	CASRGQGAGELFF	TGTGCCAGCAGGGGACAGGGGGCCGGGGAGCTGTTTTTT
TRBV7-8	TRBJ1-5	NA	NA	CASSFAEGQPQHF	TGTGCCAGCAGCTTCGCAGAGGGACAGCCCCAGCATTTT
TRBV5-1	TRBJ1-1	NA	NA	CASSLEGRQGTEAFF	TGCGCCAGCAGCTTGGAAGGACGTCAGGGCACTGAAGCTTTCTTT